This is a list of T cell receptor beta chains from one sample in a study of early T cells in non-severe SARS-CoV-2 infection. TCRdb called the 5' RACE reads again in MiXCR, with one record for every CDR3 protein. The sample comprises 85,000 to 100,000 distinct CDR3 sequences, 15% to 20% of which are singletons, and 1.3% rests with the top ten. The specimen sequenced was whole blood. Every receptor here comes from an adult who was a healthcare worker with PCR-confirmed SARS-CoV-2 infection or an uninfected control (not recorded which). Each CDR3 is given with its conserved first and last residue. A D gene is named only where the DNA matches it firmly. Where a row states a size, it is once, few, many or the class of an expanded clone; other rows omit it.

.,TRBD1,TRBV10-2,TRBJ2-3,TGCGCCAGCGGGTCGGGACAGGGGGTCACAGATACGCAGTATTTT,CASGSGQGVTDTQYF
.,TRBD1,TRBV28,TRBJ2-7,TGTGCCAGCAGTTATGACAGGGGAACCTACGAGCAGTACTTC,CASSYDRGTYEQYF
.,.,TRBV10-3,TRBJ2-7,TGTGCCGCTGGGACGAGCAGCTCCTACGAGCAGTACTTC,CAAGTSSSYEQYF
few,.,TRBV28,TRBJ2-1,TGTGCCAGCCCGCCCCTTCACAGGGAAGCCTACAATGAGCAGTTCTTC,CASPPLHREAYNEQFF
.,.,TRBV12-3/TRBV12-4,TRBJ2-7,TGTGCCAGCAGTAGAAACATAGGGGCGGACGAGCAGTACTTC,CASSRNIGADEQYF
.,TRBD2,TRBV6-4,TRBJ2-3,TGTGCCAGCAGTGATGCAGCGGGGGGGGCAGATACGCAGTATTTT,CASSDAAGGADTQYF
few,TRBD1,TRBV7-2,TRBJ1-5,TGTGCCAGCAGCTTAGATACAGGGGCTAATCAGCCCCAGCATTTT,CASSLDTGANQPQHF
many,TRBD2,TRBV9,TRBJ2-1,TGTGCCAGCAGCAGAACCGGGACTACCTCTGAGCAGTTCTTC,CASSRTGTTSEQFF
.,.,TRBV6-2/TRBV6-3,TRBJ1-5,TGTGCCAGCAGTCGGGCCCCTGGGGGTCAGCCCCAGCATTTT,CASSRAPGGQPQHF
few,.,TRBV7-2,TRBJ2-3,TGTGCCAGCAGCGATCCGGGCCCAAATACGCAGTATTTT,CASSDPGPNTQYF
.,TRBD2,TRBV20-1,TRBJ2-5,TGCAGTGCTAAACGGGGCGCGGGAGCGTCTATGGAGACCCAGTACTTC,CSAKRGAGASMETQYF
few,TRBD2,TRBV28,TRBJ2-1,TGTGCCAGCAGTTCCTTGGCACTAGCGGCTGCGCCCGTCTACAATGAGCAGTTCTTC,CASSSLALAAAPVYNEQFF
.,TRBD1,TRBV20-1,TRBJ1-6,TGCAGTGCTAGAGATTTACAGGGGGCTAATTCACCCCTCCACTTT,CSARDLQGANSPLHF
few,.,TRBV20-1,TRBJ2-1,TGCAGTGCTAGTACCCCGGGCCTATACAATGAGCAGTTCTTC,CSASTPGLYNEQFF
.,.,TRBV11-2,TRBJ2-3,TGTGCCAGCAGCTTAGTCGGGCCAAGCTCCTATACTAGCACAGATACGCAGTATTTT,CASSLVGPSSYTSTDTQYF
few,.,TRBV12-3/TRBV12-4,TRBJ1-6,TGTGCCAGCAGTTTAGTGAGGGGAGGGTCCTATAATTCACCCCTCCACTTT,CASSLVRGGSYNSPLHF
few,TRBD1,TRBV27,TRBJ2-2,TGTGCCAGCAGTTTACGGGCGGGGACAGGGGGGACCGGGGAGCTGTTTTTT,CASSLRAGTGGTGELFF
.,.,TRBV12-5,TRBJ1-5,TGTGCTAGTGGTCCAGGGGCTCCCAATCAGCCCCAGCATTTT,CASGPGAPNQPQHF
few,.,TRBV2,TRBJ2-7,TGTGCCAGCAAGAGTAGGGGAGTTCTCTACGAGCAGTACTTC,CASKSRGVLYEQYF
few,.,TRBV7-2,TRBJ1-1,TGTGCCAGCAGCTTAGTAGGCCAATTTGAAGCTTTCTTT,CASSLVGQFEAFF
.,.,TRBV29-1,TRBJ2-2,TGCAGCGTGGGACGGACAATCACCGGGGAGCTGTTTTTT,CSVGRTITGELFF
.,TRBD1,TRBV6-6,TRBJ1-2,TGTGCCAGCAGGCCCGGGACAGAAGCTTATGGCTACACCTTC,CASRPGTEAYGYTF
.,.,TRBV28,TRBJ1-1,TGTGCCAGCACCGAGAGGGCAACTGAAGCTTTCTTT,CASTERATEAFF
.,.,TRBV27,TRBJ2-2,TGTGCCAGCAGTTCCAACGCCAGGGCGTCCGGGGAGCTGTTTTTT,CASSSNARASGELFF
once,.,TRBV4-2,TRBJ2-1,TGTGCCAGCAGCCAGACCCTAACCGGCTCCTACAATGAGCAGTTCTTC,CASSQTLTGSYNEQFF
few,.,TRBV18,TRBJ2-7,TGTGCCAGCTCACCACCCCAGGTAACGACCTACGAGCAGTACTTC,CASSPPQVTTYEQYF
few,.,TRBV30,TRBJ2-1,TGTGCCTGGAGTGTAGCCAGCTCCTACAATGAGCAGTTCTTC,CAWSVASSYNEQFF
.,.,TRBV7-2,TRBJ2-3,TGTGCCAGCAGCGCATTGACTACAGATACGCAGTATTTT,CASSALTTDTQYF
.,TRBD2,TRBV4-3,TRBJ2-5,TGCGCCAGCAGCCAAGTTACAGCTAGCGGGAGAGACGGGGAGACCCAGTACTTC,CASSQVTASGRDGETQYF
many,.,TRBV12-3/TRBV12-4,TRBJ2-5,TGTGCCAGCAGTGGGGACAACCAAGAGACCCAGTACTTC,CASSGDNQETQYF
.,.,TRBV5-1,TRBJ2-1,TGCGCCAGCAGCTTGCCAGGGGCGCATTACAATGAGCAGTTCTTC,CASSLPGAHYNEQFF
.,TRBD2,TRBV20-1,TRBJ2-5,TGCAGTGCTAGAGAGGGAGGGCGGGAGACCCAGTACTTC,CSAREGGRETQYF